This entry features one T cell receptor beta chain sequence. Antigen unknown. Assay used: immunoSEQ multiplex PCR; TCRdb lists only in-frame clones, some missing. The table has approximately 83,000 clones, under 95% seen once; the top ten hold about 4%. This entry belongs to a study of T cells in localized non-small cell lung cancer. General study points: Peak T cell clonality was found in uninvolved adjacent lung, exceeding tumor. A median approximately 61 of the top 100 tumor clones appeared in adjacent lung.

Sequencing used PBMCs, obtained before any cancer treatment. The TCR was taken from a woman aged 40 to 75 with stage II squamous cell lung carcinoma.

The CDR3 reads CASSLGAGRRTEAFF. The CDR3 nucleotides are TGTGCCAGCAGCTTGGGGGCAGGAAGAAGGACTGAAGCTTTCTTT. The chain couples TRBV7-2 to TRBJ1-1, with a possible D match to TRBD1 (6 bases). Trimming cost V 3 bases and J 5 bases, with 16 bases left between them. The CDR3 is 15 residues long. CDR1 is SGHTA, CDR2 FQGNSA, per germline.